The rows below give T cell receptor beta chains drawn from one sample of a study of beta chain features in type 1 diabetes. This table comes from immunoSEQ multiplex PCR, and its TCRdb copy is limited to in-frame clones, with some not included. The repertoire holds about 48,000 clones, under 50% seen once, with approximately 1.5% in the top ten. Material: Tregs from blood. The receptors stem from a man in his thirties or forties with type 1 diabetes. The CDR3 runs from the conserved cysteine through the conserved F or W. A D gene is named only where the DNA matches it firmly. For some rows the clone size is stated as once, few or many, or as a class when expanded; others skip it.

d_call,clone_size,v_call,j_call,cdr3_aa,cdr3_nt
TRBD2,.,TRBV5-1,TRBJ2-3,CASSLGASGSTDTQYF,TGCGCCAGCAGCTTGGGAGCCAGCGGGAGTACGGATACGCAGTATTTT
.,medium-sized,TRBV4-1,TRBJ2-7,CASSVDSEQYF,TGCGCCAGCAGCGTAGATAGCGAGCAGTACTTC
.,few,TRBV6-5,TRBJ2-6,CAVLRTGANVLTF,TGTGCCGTCCTGAGGACTGGGGCCAACGTCCTGACTTTC
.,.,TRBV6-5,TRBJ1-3,CASWGPTGNTIYF,TGTGCCAGTTGGGGCCCCACGGGAAACACCATATATTTT
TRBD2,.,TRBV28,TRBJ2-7,CASSSGLATSYEQYF,TGTGCCAGCAGCTCGGGACTAGCGACGTCCTACGAGCAGTACTTC
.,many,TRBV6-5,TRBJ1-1,CASSYSKTGNTEAFF,TGTGCCAGCAGTTACTCGAAAACAGGGAACACTGAAGCTTTCTTT
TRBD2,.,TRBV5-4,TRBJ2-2,CASGLAKNTGELFF,TGTGCCAGTGGACTAGCGAAGAACACCGGGGAGCTGTTTTTT
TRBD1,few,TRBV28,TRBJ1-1,CASNPAGGENTEAFF,TGTGCCAGCAACCCAGCAGGGGGTGAGAACACTGAAGCTTTCTTT
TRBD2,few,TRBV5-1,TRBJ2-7,CASSSGSSGALYEQYF,TGCGCCAGCAGCTCCGGATCTAGCGGGGCCCTCTACGAGCAGTACTTC
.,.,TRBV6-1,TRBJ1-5,CASSMDWANQPQHF,TGTGCCAGCAGCATGGACTGGGCCAATCAGCCCCAGCATTTT
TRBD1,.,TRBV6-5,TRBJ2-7,CASSYQGQGIYEQYF,TGTGCCAGCAGTTACCAGGGACAGGGAATCTACGAGCAGTACTTC
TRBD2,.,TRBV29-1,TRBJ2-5,CSVEGTQLAGVGETQYF,TGCAGCGTTGAAGGGACCCAACTAGCGGGAGTGGGGGAGACCCAGTACTTC
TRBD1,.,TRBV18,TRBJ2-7,CASSPGQNEQYF,TGTGCCAGCTCACCGGGACAGAACGAGCAGTACTTC
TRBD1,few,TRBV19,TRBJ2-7,CASSLSGTENARQYF,TGTGCCAGTAGCTTATCCGGGACAGAGAATGCTCGGCAGTACTTC
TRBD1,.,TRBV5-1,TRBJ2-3,CASSTWTGGSADTQYF,TGCGCCAGCAGCACCTGGACAGGGGGGTCGGCAGATACGCAGTATTTT
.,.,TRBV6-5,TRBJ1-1,CASSAMRLNTEAFF,TGTGCCAGCAGTGCCATGCGATTGAACACTGAAGCTTTCTTT
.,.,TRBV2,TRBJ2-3,CASSAMAGLGGTQYF,TGTGCCAGCAGTGCTATGGCAGGTCTAGGGGGTACGCAGTATTTT
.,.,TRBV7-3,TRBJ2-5,CASSFGLQETQYF,TGTGCCAGCAGCTTTGGACTACAAGAGACCCAGTACTTC
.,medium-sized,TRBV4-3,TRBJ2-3,CASSQRLRSSGSTDTQYF,TGCGCCAGCAGCCAACGACTTCGGAGTAGCGGTAGCACAGATACGCAGTATTTT
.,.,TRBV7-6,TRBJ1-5,CASSMAGDQPQHF,TGTGCCAGCAGCATGGCAGGGGATCAGCCCCAGCATTTT
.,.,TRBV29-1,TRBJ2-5,CSAQRGSSLAETQYF,TGCAGCGCTCAACGGGGTAGCTCTTTAGCAGAGACCCAGTACTTC
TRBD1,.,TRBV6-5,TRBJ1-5,CASSPQDRDHQPQHF,TGTGCCAGCAGTCCCCAGGACAGGGACCATCAGCCCCAGCATTTT
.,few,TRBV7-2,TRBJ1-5,CASSLSGDSNQPQHF,TGTGCCAGCAGCTTATCGGGAGATAGCAATCAGCCCCAGCATTTT
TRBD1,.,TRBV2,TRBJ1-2,CASSEGQGRGYTF,TGTGCCAGCAGTGAAGGACAGGGAAGGGGCTACACCTTC
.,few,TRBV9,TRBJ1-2,CASSSPPGYGYTF,TGTGCCAGCAGCTCACCTCCGGGCTATGGCTACACCTTC
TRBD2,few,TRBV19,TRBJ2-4,CASSLGLAENIQYF,TGTGCCAGTAGTTTGGGACTAGCGGAAAACATTCAGTACTTC
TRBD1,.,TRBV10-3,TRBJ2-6,CAISENNRGGANVLTF,TGTGCCATCAGTGAGAACAACAGGGGAGGGGCCAACGTCCTGACTTTC
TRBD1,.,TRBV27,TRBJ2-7,CASSRRDSSYEQYF,TGTGCCAGCTCTCGCCGGGACAGTTCCTACGAGCAGTACTTC
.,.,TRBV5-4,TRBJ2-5,CASSPRLTRETQYF,TGTGCCAGCAGCCCTAGACTGACTAGGGAGACCCAGTACTTC
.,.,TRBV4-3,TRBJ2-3,CASSQALPRNRPDTQYF,TGCGCCAGCAGCCAAGCCCTCCCTAGGAACCGCCCAGATACGCAGTATTTT
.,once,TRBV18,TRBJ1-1,CASSPQGGFSTEAFF,TGTGCCAGCTCACCACAAGGCGGCTTCAGCACTGAAGCTTTCTTT
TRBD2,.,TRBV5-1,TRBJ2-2,CASTSPSGMGTGELFF,TGCGCCAGCACCAGCCCTAGCGGGATGGGTACCGGGGAGCTGTTTTTT
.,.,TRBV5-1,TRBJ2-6,CASSLNSPGANVLTF,TGCGCCAGCAGCTTGAACTCCCCCGGGGCCAACGTCCTGACTTTC
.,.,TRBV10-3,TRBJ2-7,CAISESKQEGPDFYEQYF,TGTGCCATCAGTGAGTCTAAACAGGAAGGCCCTGATTTCTACGAGCAGTACTTC
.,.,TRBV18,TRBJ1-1,CASSPEGGPVEAFF,TGTGCCAGCTCCCCAGAGGGGGGGCCAGTTGAAGCTTTCTTT
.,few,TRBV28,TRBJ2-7,CASSGSPYEQYF,TGTGCCAGCAGCGGGAGTCCCTACGAGCAGTACTTC
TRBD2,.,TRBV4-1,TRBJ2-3,CASSQAPTSGTSTDTQYF,TGCGCCAGCAGCCAAGCCCCCACTAGCGGGACTAGCACAGATACGCAGTATTTT
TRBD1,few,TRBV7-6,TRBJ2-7,CASSPDRGQHEQYF,TGTGCCAGCAGCCCAGACAGGGGTCAGCACGAGCAGTACTTC
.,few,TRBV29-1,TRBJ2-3,CSGDTDTQYF,TGCAGCGGCGACACAGATACGCAGTATTTT
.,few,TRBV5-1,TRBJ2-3,CASSLVGGGGDTQYF,TGCGCCAGCAGCTTGGTCGGAGGCGGTGGAGATACGCAGTATTTT
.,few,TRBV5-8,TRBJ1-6,CASSYGQGSWRSPLHF,TGTGCCAGCAGCTACGGGCAGGGCAGTTGGCGTTCACCCCTCCACTTT